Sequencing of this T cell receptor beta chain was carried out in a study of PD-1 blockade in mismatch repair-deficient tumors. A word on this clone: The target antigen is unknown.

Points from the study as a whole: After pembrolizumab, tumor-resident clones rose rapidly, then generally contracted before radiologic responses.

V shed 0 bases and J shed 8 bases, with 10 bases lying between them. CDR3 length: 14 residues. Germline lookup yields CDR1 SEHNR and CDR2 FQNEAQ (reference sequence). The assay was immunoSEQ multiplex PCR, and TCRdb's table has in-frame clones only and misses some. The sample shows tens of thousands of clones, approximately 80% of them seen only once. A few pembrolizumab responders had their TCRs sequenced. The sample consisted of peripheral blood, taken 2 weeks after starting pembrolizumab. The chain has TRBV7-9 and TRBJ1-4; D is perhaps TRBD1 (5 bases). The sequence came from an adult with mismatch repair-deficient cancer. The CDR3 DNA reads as TGTGCCAGCAGCTTAGCGCTCGGGGACGAAAAACTGTTTTTT. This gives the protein CASSLALGDEKLFF.